Below are 32 T cell receptor beta chains sequenced from a single sample in a study of T cell responses to AZD1222 COVID-19 vaccine. Assay used: immunoSEQ multiplex PCR; TCRdb lists only in-frame clones, some missing. The sample carries 90,000 to 120,000 clones, about 90% recorded once. Sequencing used peripheral blood, obtained 28 days after the second AZD1222 dose. These receptor sequences come from an adult who received the AZD1222 COVID-19 vaccine.

CDR3 sequence (DNA): TGTGCCAGCAGTTCAGACAGGGGCCTGAACACTGAAGCTTTCTTT. As protein: CASSSDRGLNTEAFF. The rearrangement links TRBV27 to TRBJ1-1; 8 nucleotides align to TRBD1. With 4 bases clipped from V and 0 bases from J, the junction kept 4 bases outside the gene matches. Germline values: CDR1 MNHEY, CDR2 SMNVEV (reference sequence). CDR3 length: 15 amino acids.

The genes are TRBV10-3 and TRBJ2-6; D is ambiguous. Germline-derived CDR1 and CDR2 are ENHRY and SYGVKD. V was cut by 2 bases and J by 1 base, with 3 bases left in between. The CDR3 totals 14 residues. Here the CDR3 reads CAISEGSGANVLTF. Written as DNA, the CDR3 is TGTGCCATCAGTGAGGGTTCTGGGGCCAACGTCCTGACTTTC.

The J gene is TRBJ2-1, the V gene TRBV11-3; no clear D gene. This CDR3 spans 16 amino acids. Per the germline V gene, CDR1 is SGHNT and CDR2 is YENEEA. The V gene lost 4 bases and the J gene lost 0 bases, with 13 bases spanning the gap. CDR3: CASSSRLESSYNEQFF. CDR3 nucleotide sequence: TGTGCCAGCAGCTCCCGGCTCGAGAGCTCCTACAATGAGCAGTTCTTC.

In DNA, the CDR3 is TGTGCCACCAGCAGAGGTCTAGGGACTACATACAATGAGCAGTTCTTC. Its translation is CATSRGLGTTYNEQFF. The chain combines TRBV15 with TRBJ2-1; 7 positions match TRBD2. The CDR3 spans 16 residues. Germline CDR1 reads LNHNV; CDR2 reads YYDKDF (reference sequence). The V segment lost 1 base and the J segment 4 bases; nucleotides outside the gene matches: 7.

The genes are TRBV27 and TRBJ2-1, with 11 bases that match TRBD1. V dropped 5 bases and J dropped 8; count of bases not matched to a gene: 8. CDR1 and CDR2 (germline): MNHEY, SMNVEV (reference sequence). This CDR3 region has 15 residues. The CDR3 loop is CASSIWTGGSDEQFF. The CDR3 DNA follows: TGTGCCAGCAGTATTTGGACAGGGGGCTCGGATGAGCAGTTCTTC.

The chain carries TRBV19 and TRBJ2-7; a possible D gene is TRBD1 (6 bases). In germline, CDR1 is LNHDA, CDR2 SQIVND (reference sequence). V was shortened by 8 bases and J by 0 bases, with 14 bases between the two germline ends. The CDR3 runs to 14 residues. The CDR3 loop reads CASSRQANSYEQYF. The DNA of the CDR3 is TGTGCCAGTTCTCGACAGGCAAACTCCTACGAGCAGTACTTC.

The chain couples TRBV2 to TRBJ2-7; 9 nucleotides align to TRBD2. V lost 4 bases to trimming and J lost 7 bases; unmatched junction nucleotides: 8. Germline values: CDR1 SNHLY, CDR2 FYNNEI. CDR3 length equals 14 residues. The CDR3, as DNA: TGTGCCAGCAGTGTACTAGCGGGTCCTCGGGAGCAGTACTTC. This encodes CASSVLAGPREQYF. Together with reference TRBV2 and TRBJ2-7, the CDR3 gives the full variable domain: EPEVTQTPSHQVTQMGQEVILRCVPISNHLYFYWYRQILGQKVEFLVSFYNNEISEKSEIFDDQFSVERPDGSNFTLKIRSTKLEDSAMYFCASSVLAGPREQYFGPGTRLTVT.

The CDR3 DNA reads TGTGCCTGGAGTGTACTGTGGGGGAAGAAAACCGGGGAGCTGTTTTTT. It codes for CAWSVLWGKKTGELFF. The rearrangement joins TRBV30 to TRBJ2-2; D is perhaps TRBD1 or TRBD2 (5 bases each). Germline lookup yields CDR1 GTSNPN and CDR2 SVGIG (reference sequence). V lost 0 bases and J 5 bases, leaving 16 bases between the germline ends. The CDR3 is made up of 16 amino acids.

The V and J genes are TRBV7-9 and TRBJ1-2; D gene uncertain. CDR1 and CDR2 from the germline V gene are SEHNR and FQNEAQ (reference sequence). V lost 1 base, J lost 5 bases, and 17 bases lay in between. The CDR3 contains 16 residues. CDR3 DNA sequence: TGTGCCAGCAGCTTAGGAGTGGCAGACGACTCATATGGCTACACCTTC. Its translation is CASSLGVADDSYGYTF.

V gene TRBV7-2 combines with J gene TRBJ2-5; TRBD2 matches 7 bases. CDR1 is SGHTA and CDR2 is FQGNSA in the germline V gene. The ends lost 5 bases at V and 2 bases at J; junction bases unmatched: 5. The CDR3 consists of 14 residues. The CDR3 coding sequence is TGTGCCAGCAGCGTAACGGGGGGTCAAGAGACCCAGTACTTC. Encoded protein: CASSVTGGQETQYF.

The chain has TRBV5-6 and TRBJ1-5, with D unresolved. The CDR3 loop spans 15 amino acids. Germline V CDR1 and CDR2: SGHDT, YYEEEE. The ends were cut back, 2 bases at V and 6 bases at J, with 15 bases in the middle. The chain's CDR3 is CASSFQGVYGQPQHF. CDR3 nucleotides: TGTGCCAGCAGCTTTCAAGGTGTTTATGGTCAGCCCCAGCATTTT.

V and J are TRBV19 and TRBJ2-2, with no clear D. V gave up 5 bases and J gave up 6 bases, with 7 bases separating them. The CDR3 covers 12 residues. Germline V gene data show CDR1 as LNHDA and CDR2 as SQIVND (reference sequence). CDR3 sequence (DNA): TGTGCCAGTAGTTTTTTAGCCGGGGAGCTGTTTTTT. Translation: CASSFLAGELFF.

V gene TRBV10-3 combines with J gene TRBJ2-6; D is undetermined. Per the germline V gene, CDR1 is ENHRY and CDR2 is SYGVKD. The CDR3 totals 16 residues. Trimming left V 6 bases short and J 2 bases short, with 14 bases between. CDR3 protein: CAISPGAAAGANVLTF. CDR3 DNA sequence: TGTGCCATCAGCCCAGGAGCAGCCGCTGGGGCCAACGTCCTGACTTTC.

The chain uses TRBV2 and TRBJ2-7; no clear D gene. The CDR3 is 14 amino acids. Trimming removed 0 bases from V and 5 bases from J, with 11 bases in between. CDR1 and CDR2 (germline): SNHLY, FYNNEI. The CDR3 here is CASSEATVLDEQYF. The DNA of the CDR3 is TGTGCCAGCAGTGAAGCTACAGTCCTCGACGAGCAGTACTTC.

The V call is TRBV5-4, the J call TRBJ2-5; D may be TRBD1 or TRBD2 (5 bases each). This CDR3 contains 15 residues. The germline CDR1 and CDR2 sequences are SGHNT and YYREEE (reference sequence). The V end lost 4 bases, the J end lost 4 bases, and 17 bases lay between the germline ends. Written as DNA, the CDR3 is TGTGCCAGCAGCCCTGGGACGCCCCTTGCAGAGACCCAGTACTTC. Protein product: CASSPGTPLAETQYF.

J is TRBJ1-2 and V is TRBV18; D is unclear. There are 13 residues in the CDR3. V was shortened by 3 bases and J by 5 bases, with 10 bases between the two germline ends. Germline assignment: CDR1 KGHSH and CDR2 LQKENI. DNA for the CDR3: TGTGCCAGCTCACCGTATCGGGAGTATGGCTACACCTTC. This encodes CASSPYREYGYTF. Together with reference TRBV18 and TRBJ1-2, the CDR3 gives the full variable domain: NAGVMQNPRHLVRRRGQEARLRCSPMKGHSHVYWYRQLPEEGLKFMVYLQKENIIDESGMPKERFSAEFPKEGPSILRIQQVVRGDSAAYFCASSPYREYGYTFGSGTRLTVV.

The CDR3 nucleotides read TGTGCCTCCTCCTCCGAGGGGTTCGGCGAGCAGTACTTC. This codes for CASSSEGFGEQYF. V and J are TRBV10-3 and TRBJ2-7, with D perhaps given as TRBD1 or TRBD2 (5 bases each). Germline values: CDR1 ENHRY, CDR2 SYGVKD. Trimming took 11 bases from V and 6 from J, leaving 20 bases between them. The CDR3 is 13 residues long.

This clone was seen a single time. The CDR3: CASSSRGRETQYF. The CDR3 nucleotides read TGTGCCAGCAGTTCCAGGGGTCGGGAGACCCAGTACTTC. This rearrangement joins TRBV28 to TRBJ2-5; the D gene is possibly TRBD1 (6 bases). With 4 bases removed from V and 5 bases from J, the gap between germline ends came to 11 bases. This CDR3 comprises 13 residues. The germline V gene has CDR1 MDHEN and CDR2 SYDVKM. Based on the CDR3 plus reference TRBV28 and TRBJ2-5, the full variable domain is DVKVTQSSRYLVKRTGEKVFLECVQDMDHENMFWYRQDPGLGLRLIYFSYDVKMKEKGDIPEGYSVSREKKERFSLILESASTNQTSMYLCASSSRGRETQYFGPGTRLLVL.

The chain employs TRBV7-8 and TRBJ1-1; D remains ambiguous. V shed 3 bases and J shed 1 base, with 9 bases lying between them. Germline V gene lookup returns CDR1 SGHVS and CDR2 FQNEAQ. The CDR3 runs 14 residues. CDR3 bases: TGTGCCAGCAGCTTGGGAGCTGAGAACACTGAAGCTTTCTTT. Its protein is CASSLGAENTEAFF.

The rearrangement links TRBV7-6 to TRBJ2-7, with D possibly being TRBD2 (5 bases). This CDR3 spans 14 amino acids. Germline V CDR1 and CDR2: SGHVS, FNYEAQ. V was shortened by 1 base and J by 5 bases, with 12 bases between the two germline ends. In nucleotides, the CDR3 is TGTGCCAGCAGCTTAGGCCCGGGGATCCACGAGCAGTACTTC. It encodes CASSLGPGIHEQYF.

This chain uses TRBV5-8 with TRBJ1-4, with D perhaps matching TRBD1 (5 bases). This CDR3 is 14 amino acids long. CDR1 and CDR2 (germline): SGHTS, YDEGEE. V lost 4 bases to trimming and J lost 7 bases, with 14 bases between them. The CDR3 sequence is CASSRGVPGEKLFF. The CDR3 nucleotides are TGTGCCAGCAGCAGAGGGGTCCCGGGTGAAAAACTGTTTTTT.

This chain links TRBV7-2 with TRBJ2-4; D possibly corresponds to TRBD1 (6 bases). In germline, CDR1 is SGHTA, CDR2 FQGNSA. The CDR3 runs to 15 residues. Between the trimmed V and J ends, which lost 5 bases and 2 bases, there was a span of 13 bases. The CDR3 sequence is CASSNLDSTKNIQYF. The CDR3 DNA reads TGTGCCAGCAGCAATTTGGACAGCACCAAAAACATTCAGTACTTC.

The V call is TRBV11-2, the J call TRBJ1-5; TRBD1 matches at 8 bases. This CDR3 region has 19 residues. The V gene end was trimmed by 5 bases and the J gene end by 7 bases; junction bases not matched to a gene: 22. The germline gives CDR1 SGHAT, CDR2 FQNNGV. The CDR3 DNA sequence: TGTGCCAGCAGCGGTGGACAGGGACCTAATGAGCCGTCAGGGCAGCCCCAGCATTTT. It encodes CASSGGQGPNEPSGQPQHF. The variable domain in full, with the rest retrieved from reference TRBV11-2 and TRBJ1-5, is EAGVAQSPRYKIIEKRQSVAFWCNPISGHATLYWYQQILGQGPKLLIQFQNNGVVDDSQLPKDRFSAERLKGVDSTLKIQPAKLEDSAVYLCASSGGQGPNEPSGQPQHFGDGTRLSIL.

The DNA of the CDR3 is TGTGCCAGCAGCACCGGGACAGGGACAACAACAGATACGCAGTATTTT. This sequence encodes CASSTGTGTTTDTQYF. The chain is built from TRBV7-3 and TRBJ2-3, with 9 positions matching TRBD1. V trimming: 5 bases; J trimming: 3 bases; junction bases outside the gene matches: 9. The CDR3 runs 16 residues. Germline V CDR1 and CDR2: SGHTA, FQGTGA.

The rearrangement links TRBV5-1 to TRBJ1-5; 7 nucleotides line up with TRBD1. With 4 bases clipped from V and 5 bases from J, the junction kept 6 bases outside the gene matches. The germline V gene encodes CDR1 SGHRS and CDR2 YFSETQ. This CDR3 region has 14 residues. CDR3 nucleotides: TGCGCCAGCAGCCGGGACAGTGTGGATCAGCCCCAGCATTTT. Residues: CASSRDSVDQPQHF.

The chain carries TRBV9 and TRBJ1-4; D ambiguous. The V gene lost 3 bases and the J gene lost 8 bases, with 14 bases spanning the gap. Germline V lookup: CDR1 SGDLS, CDR2 YYNGEE. The CDR3 spans 14 residues. DNA of the CDR3: TGTGCCAGCAGCGCCGCATACTCGGCGGAAAAACTGTTTTTT. It yields the protein CASSAAYSAEKLFF. Drawing the rest from reference TRBV9 and TRBJ1-4, the complete variable domain is DSGVTQTPKHLITATGQRVTLRCSPRSGDLSVYWYQQSLDQGLQFLIQYYNGEERAKGNILERFSAQQFPDLHSELNLSSLELGDSALYFCASSAAYSAEKLFFGSGTQLSVL.

The gene calls are TRBV30 and TRBJ1-1, with D possibly being TRBD1 (6 bases). The CDR3 spans 13 residues. With 4 bases removed from V and 1 base from J, the gap between germline ends came to 10 bases. CDR1 and CDR2 from the germline V gene are GTSNPN and SVGIG (reference sequence). The CDR3 DNA sequence: TGTGCCTGGATCCACAGGGCGAACACTGAAGCTTTCTTT. Encoded protein: CAWIHRANTEAFF.

The chain combines TRBV7-2 with TRBJ1-4, with 10 bases identical to TRBD1. J gave up 8 bases and V 1 base, and 7 bases lay outside the gene matches. This CDR3 has 16 residues. The germline V gene encodes CDR1 SGHTA and CDR2 FQGNSA. CDR3 sequence reads: CASSLERRDRGEKLFF. The CDR3 DNA reads TGTGCCAGCAGCTTAGAACGTCGGGACAGGGGCGAAAAACTGTTTTTT.

The chain combines TRBV23-1 with TRBJ1-4; D gene uncertain. TRBV23-1 is noted as an ORF with a role that remains uncertain. Trimming removed 0 bases from V and 7 bases from J, with 15 bases in between. The CDR3 is made up of 16 amino acids. CDR3 residues: CASSQSGKRVGEKLFF. DNA of the CDR3: TGCGCCAGCAGTCAATCTGGGAAGAGGGTAGGTGAAAAACTGTTTTTT.

The J gene is TRBJ2-6, the V gene TRBV30; either TRBD1 or TRBD2 may supply D (6 bases each). Germline V gene lookup returns CDR1 GTSNPN and CDR2 SVGIG (reference sequence). This CDR3 is built from 17 residues. V lost 3 bases and J 3 bases, leaving 18 bases between the germline ends. For the CDR3, the DNA is TGTGCCTGGAGGAGGGGTAGGGGGGCTAGTGGGGCCAACGTCCTGACTTTC. Amino acid sequence: CAWRRGRGASGANVLTF.

The chain uses TRBV28 and TRBJ2-7; 7 positions match TRBD2. The CDR3 length is 15 residues. The germline gives CDR1 MDHEN, CDR2 SYDVKM. V shed 2 bases, J shed 4 bases, and the junction held 8 bases outside the gene matches. The CDR3 loop reads CASSLAASGVYEQYF. Here the CDR3 DNA reads TGTGCCAGCAGTTTAGCGGCTAGCGGTGTTTACGAGCAGTACTTC. The full variable domain, with the rest looked up from reference TRBV28 and TRBJ2-7, is DVKVTQSSRYLVKRTGEKVFLECVQDMDHENMFWYRQDPGLGLRLIYFSYDVKMKEKGDIPEGYSVSREKKERFSLILESASTNQTSMYLCASSLAASGVYEQYFGPGTRLTVT.

The chain carries TRBV10-1 and TRBJ1-1, with D possibly TRBD1 on 5 matching bases. The CDR3 runs to 14 residues. Germline V gives CDR1 WNHNN, CDR2 SYGVQD (reference sequence). V was trimmed by 6 bases and J by 4 bases, leaving 15 bases between them. CDR3 residues: CASSLTRVGTEAFF. CDR3 in DNA: TGCGCCAGCAGCCTTACCAGGGTCGGCACTGAAGCTTTCTTT.